This T cell receptor (beta chain) emerged from a study of T-cell reconstitution after alpha-beta-depleted transplantation in children. Study results and limitations: Recipient T cells and thymic progenitors that survived gave rise to the high TCRbeta diversity observed at day 60 in some patients. Fresh T-cell production supplied most of the T-cell counts and diversity seen one year after transplant. Alpha-beta T cells present about two months after transplant were reported to originate from several hundred expanded graft clones.

This clonotype was observed a few times. Antigen: not known. As it was prepared, the TCRbeta library received unique molecular identifiers. One entry per CDR3 protein, called by TCRdb with MiXCR from the PCR reads. The sample contains about 510,000 distinct CDR3 sequences, 10% to 12% of which appear only once. The sample in question was PBMCs, mostly from graft donor cells, obtained 180 days after TCRalphabeta/CD19-depleted stem cell transplant. The source is a female patient aged 2-9 years who had a stem cell transplant for aplastic anemia, so the T cells may come from the graft donor.

CDR3 nucleotide sequence: TGTGCCAGCAGCCCAGGACCCCCCTACGAGCAGTACTTC. It yields the protein CASSPGPPYEQYF. V and J are TRBV7-3 and TRBJ2-7; no firm D call. The CDR3 length is 13 residues. The germline CDR1 and CDR2 sequences are SGHTA and FQGTGA. V was shortened by 5 bases and J by 2 bases, with 10 bases between the two germline ends.